This T cell receptor beta chain was identified in a study of T cell responses to AZD1222 COVID-19 vaccine. Overall study findings and caveats: Unmutated variant regions are reportedly targeted by nearly half of spike-specific TCRs. Of the AZD1222 recipients, only six were seropositive at baseline.

V dropped 9 bases and J dropped 5; count of bases not matched to a gene: 8. Germline values: CDR1 MNHEY, CDR2 SMNVEV (reference sequence). The CDR3 loop spans 15 amino acids. Of note for this clone: Antigen unknown.

Assay: immunoSEQ multiplex PCR; the TCRdb copy retains only in-frame clones and omits some. Of 150,000 to 160,000 clones in the sample, around 90% are singletons; the top ten hold approximately 3.1%. This receptor was obtained from an adult in good health. The chain employs TRBV27 and TRBJ2-1; 12 nucleotides agree with TRBD2. The sample here was peripheral blood, taken on day 0 of AZD1222 vaccination. The CDR3 loop reads CASSGLAGTHNEQFF. The CDR3 DNA sequence: TGTGCCAGTTCTGGACTAGCGGGGACCCACAATGAGCAGTTCTTC.